This entry is about one TCR beta chain. The antigen it recognizes is unknown. Within one base of it there is no much larger clone, and no base qualities were kept. This sample was taken from a study of blood T cell repertoires in COVID-19 (TCRdb year 2020). Context from the whole study: The collaborator samples originated in the United States, Italy and Spain and spanned the acute and convalescent phases of COVID-19. The prospective study material was composed of cDNA or gDNA derived from T cells, B-cell-depleted T cells, or PBMCs. Subjects who had been exposed to COVID-19, were actively infected with it, or had recovered from it provided the deeply sampled blood TCRbeta repertoires that made up the dataset. The repertoires were made available in a free public database intended to serve as a resource for research on the immune response to SARS-CoV-2. Samples were obtained from the ongoing ImmuneRACE study (first 160 participants) and from about 1,300 subjects provided by 6 global collaborators. Nearly every sample came with metadata listing a de-identified subject ID, COVID-19 status, age in years and sex. Where available, HLA class I and class II types were obtained from metadata supplied by the sample provider rather than from assay-based typing.

One collaborating source in Seattle enrolled patients while the patients were actively infected and followed the patients over time throughout the course of disease. Collaborating institutions collected whole blood in K2EDTA tubes following their own protocols. For TCRbeta analysis, collaborator samples were shipped as frozen whole blood, as isolated PBMCs, or as DNA extracted from either sample type. The CDR3 covers 14 residues, taking in both the cysteine and the phenylalanine. Left in the record is the CDR3 DNA by itself, 42 bases read in frame from the first base. As encoded in the germline V gene, CDR1 is MDHEN while CDR2 is SYDVKM. V ends up 2 bases short and J 6 bases short, with an unmatched junction base count of 6. The immunoSEQ Assay, a bias-controlled multiplex PCR, was used to amplify TCRbeta CDR3 regions from genomic DNA. For the original study's pipeline: Nucleated cell counts per sample were estimated from amplification of reference gene primers within the assay. To quantify the absolute abundance of each unique TCRbeta CDR3 rearrangement, sequence reads were collapsed and filtered. Productive Simpson clonality was computed per sample as the square root of Simpson's diversity index over productive rearrangements. Not all clones reach the TCRdb copy of this immuneACCESS table, which keeps in-frame sequences only. Checked studies attribute under half of the gap to unresolved V genes and leave the rest unexplained. V and J calls and clone size are those listed in that table; D and trimming were worked out from the DNA. This sample comprises roughly 250,000 clones, approximately 92% of them detected only once. The ten largest clones represent under 3% of the sample.

General findings and caveats noted by the study authors: Clinical and demographic metadata were provided uncurated, with the amount varying by source and participant.

Sequenced: peripheral blood. The origin of this receptor is a person aged 18-29 years with COVID-19, enrolled during active disease. The rearrangement combines TRBV28 with TRBJ1-2, with TRBD1 identical over 7 junction bases. The CDR3 in this case is CASSLDRVGDGYTF. The DNA sequence is TGTGCCAGCAGTTTAGACAGGGTAGGGGATGGCTACACCTTC.